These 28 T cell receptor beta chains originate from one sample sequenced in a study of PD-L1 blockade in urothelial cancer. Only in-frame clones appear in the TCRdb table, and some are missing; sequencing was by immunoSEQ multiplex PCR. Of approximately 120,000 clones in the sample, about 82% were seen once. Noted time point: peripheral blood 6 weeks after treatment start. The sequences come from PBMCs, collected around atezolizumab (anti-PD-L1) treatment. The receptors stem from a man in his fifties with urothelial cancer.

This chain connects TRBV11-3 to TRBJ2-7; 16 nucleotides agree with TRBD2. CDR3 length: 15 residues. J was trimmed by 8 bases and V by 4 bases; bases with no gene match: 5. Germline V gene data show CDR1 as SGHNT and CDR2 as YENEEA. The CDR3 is CASSSGLAGGKQQYF. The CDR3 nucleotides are TGTGCCAGCAGCTCGGGACTAGCGGGAGGGAAGCAGCAGTACTTC.

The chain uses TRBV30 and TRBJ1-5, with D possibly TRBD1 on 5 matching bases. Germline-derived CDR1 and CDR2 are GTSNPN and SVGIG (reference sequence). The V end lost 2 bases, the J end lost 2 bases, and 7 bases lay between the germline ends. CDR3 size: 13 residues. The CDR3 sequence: CAWSKGGNQPQHF. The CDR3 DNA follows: TGTGCCTGGAGTAAAGGGGGCAATCAGCCCCAGCATTTT. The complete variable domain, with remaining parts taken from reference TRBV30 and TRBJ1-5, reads SQTIHQWPATLVQPVGSPLSLECTVEGTSNPNLYWYRQAAGRGLQLLFYSVGIGQISSEVPQNLSASRPQDRQFILSSKKLLLSDSGFYLCAWSKGGNQPQHFGDGTRLSIL.

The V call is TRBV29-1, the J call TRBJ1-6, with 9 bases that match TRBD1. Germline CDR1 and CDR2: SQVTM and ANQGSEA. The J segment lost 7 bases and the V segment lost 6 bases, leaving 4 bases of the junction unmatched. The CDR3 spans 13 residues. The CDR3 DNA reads TGCAGCGTAGCGGGACAGGGAAATTCACCCCTCCACTTT. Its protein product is CSVAGQGNSPLHF.

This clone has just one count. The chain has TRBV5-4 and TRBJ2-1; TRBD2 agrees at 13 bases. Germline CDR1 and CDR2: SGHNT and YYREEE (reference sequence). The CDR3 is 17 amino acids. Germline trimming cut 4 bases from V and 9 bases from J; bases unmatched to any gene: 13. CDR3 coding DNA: TGTGCCAGCAGCATCGGGACTAGCGGGATTTCGGTTGGTGAGCAGTTCTTC. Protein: CASSIGTSGISVGEQFF.

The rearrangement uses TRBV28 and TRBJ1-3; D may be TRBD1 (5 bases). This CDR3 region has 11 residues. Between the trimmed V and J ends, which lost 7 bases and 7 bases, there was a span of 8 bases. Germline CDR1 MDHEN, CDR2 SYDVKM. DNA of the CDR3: TGTGCCAGCACAGGGAGGAACACCATATATTTT. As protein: CASTGRNTIYF.

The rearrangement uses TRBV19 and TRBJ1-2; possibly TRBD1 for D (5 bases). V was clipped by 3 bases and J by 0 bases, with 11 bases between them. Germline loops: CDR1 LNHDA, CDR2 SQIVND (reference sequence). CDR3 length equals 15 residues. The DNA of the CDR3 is TGTGCCAGTAGTATGGGGGGACCCACTAACTATGGCTACACCTTC. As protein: CASSMGGPTNYGYTF.

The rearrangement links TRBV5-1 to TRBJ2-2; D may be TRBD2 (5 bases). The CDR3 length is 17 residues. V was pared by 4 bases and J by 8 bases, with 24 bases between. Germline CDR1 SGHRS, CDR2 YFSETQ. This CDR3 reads CASSADLEAHRRGELFF. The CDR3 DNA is TGCGCCAGCAGCGCGGATCTGGAGGCGCACCGTAGGGGGGAGCTGTTTTTT.

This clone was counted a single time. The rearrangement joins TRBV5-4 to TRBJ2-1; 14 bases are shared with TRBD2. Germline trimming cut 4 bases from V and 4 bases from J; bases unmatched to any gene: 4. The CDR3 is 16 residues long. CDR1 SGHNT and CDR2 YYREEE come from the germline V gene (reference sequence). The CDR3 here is CASSRTSGRNYNEQFF. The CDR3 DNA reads TGTGCCAGCAGCAGGACTAGCGGGAGGAATTACAATGAGCAGTTCTTC.

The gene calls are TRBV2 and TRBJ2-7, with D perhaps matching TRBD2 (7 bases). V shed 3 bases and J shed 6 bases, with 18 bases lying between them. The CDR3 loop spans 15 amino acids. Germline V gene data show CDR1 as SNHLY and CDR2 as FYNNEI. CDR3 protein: CASSEGGGRLGEQYF. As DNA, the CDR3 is TGTGCCAGCAGTGAGGGGGGCGGGAGATTAGGCGAGCAGTACTTC.

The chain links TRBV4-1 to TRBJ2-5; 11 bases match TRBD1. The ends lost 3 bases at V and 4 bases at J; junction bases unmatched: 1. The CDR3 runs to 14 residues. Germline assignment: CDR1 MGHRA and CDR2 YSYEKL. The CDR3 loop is CASSQGQGGETQYF. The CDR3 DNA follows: TGCGCCAGCAGCCAGGGACAGGGGGGAGAGACCCAGTACTTC.

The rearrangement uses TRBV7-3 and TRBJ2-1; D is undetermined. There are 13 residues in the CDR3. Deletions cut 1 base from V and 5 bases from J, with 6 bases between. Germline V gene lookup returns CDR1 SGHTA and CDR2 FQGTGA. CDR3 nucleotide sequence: TGTGCCAGCAGCTTAAGTACAGACAATGAGCAGTTCTTC. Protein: CASSLSTDNEQFF.

CDR3 sequence: CASSESGTGGVYGYTF. The CDR3 DNA sequence: TGCGCCAGCAGTGAGTCGGGGACAGGGGGCGTCTATGGCTACACCTTC. The gene calls are TRBV10-2 and TRBJ1-2; TRBD1 agrees at 12 bases. CDR1 WSHSY and CDR2 SAAADI come from the germline V gene. The CDR3 is 16 residues long. V lost 0 bases, J lost 4 bases, and 3 bases stayed unmatched.

CDR3: CASSLDPANYGYTF. For the CDR3, the DNA is TGCGCCAGCAGCTTGGACCCAGCTAACTATGGCTACACCTTC. V and J are TRBV5-1 and TRBJ1-2; D unresolved. The CDR3 totals 14 residues. Germline V gives CDR1 SGHRS, CDR2 YFSETQ. Trimming took off 0 bases at V and 0 bases at J, with 6 bases between the two ends.

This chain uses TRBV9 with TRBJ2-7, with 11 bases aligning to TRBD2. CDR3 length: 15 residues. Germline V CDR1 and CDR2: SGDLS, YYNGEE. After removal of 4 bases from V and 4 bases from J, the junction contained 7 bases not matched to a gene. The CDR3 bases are TGTGCCAGCAGCCCCCGACTAGCGGGGACGTACGAGCAGTACTTC. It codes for CASSPRLAGTYEQYF.

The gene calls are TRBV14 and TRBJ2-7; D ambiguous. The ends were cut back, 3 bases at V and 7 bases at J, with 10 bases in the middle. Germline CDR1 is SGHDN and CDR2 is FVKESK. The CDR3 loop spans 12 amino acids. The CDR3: CASSHNPREQYF. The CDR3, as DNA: TGTGCCAGCAGCCATAATCCGAGAGAGCAGTACTTC.

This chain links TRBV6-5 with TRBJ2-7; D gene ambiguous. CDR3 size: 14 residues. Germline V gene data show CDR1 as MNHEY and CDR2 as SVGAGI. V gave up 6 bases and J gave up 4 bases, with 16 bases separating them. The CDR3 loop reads CASSPQVSRYEQYF. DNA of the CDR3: TGTGCCAGCAGCCCTCAGGTTTCGCGATACGAGCAGTACTTC.

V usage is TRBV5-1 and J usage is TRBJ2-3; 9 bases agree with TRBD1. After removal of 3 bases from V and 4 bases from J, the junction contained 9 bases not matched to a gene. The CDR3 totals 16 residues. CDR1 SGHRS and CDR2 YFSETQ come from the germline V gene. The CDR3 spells CASSSGTGNNPDTQYF. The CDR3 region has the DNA TGCGCCAGCAGCTCTGGGACAGGGAATAATCCAGATACGCAGTATTTT. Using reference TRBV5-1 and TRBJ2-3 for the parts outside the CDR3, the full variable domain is KAGVTQTPRYLIKTRGQQVTLSCSPISGHRSVSWYQQTPGQGLQFLFEYFSETQRNKGNFPGRFSGRQFSNSRSEMNVSTLELGDSALYLCASSSGTGNNPDTQYFGPGTRLTVL.

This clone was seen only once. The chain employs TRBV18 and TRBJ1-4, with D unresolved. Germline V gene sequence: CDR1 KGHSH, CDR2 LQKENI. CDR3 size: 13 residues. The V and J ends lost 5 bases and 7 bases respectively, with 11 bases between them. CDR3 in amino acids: CASSVAGSEKLFF. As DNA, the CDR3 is TGTGCCAGCTCAGTCGCCGGGTCTGAAAAACTGTTTTTT.

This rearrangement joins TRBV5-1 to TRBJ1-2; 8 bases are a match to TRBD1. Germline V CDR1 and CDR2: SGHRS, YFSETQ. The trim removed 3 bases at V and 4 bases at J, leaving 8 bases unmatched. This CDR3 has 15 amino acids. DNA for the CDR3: TGCGCCAGCAGCTCCCAGGACAGGGCCGGCTATGGCTACACCTTC. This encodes CASSSQDRAGYGYTF.

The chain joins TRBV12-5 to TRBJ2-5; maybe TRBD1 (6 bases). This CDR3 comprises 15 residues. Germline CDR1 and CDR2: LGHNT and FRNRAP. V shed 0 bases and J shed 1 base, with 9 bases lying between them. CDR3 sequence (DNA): TGTGCTAGTGGTTTGGTTCAAGGGGGCCAAGAGACCCAGTACTTC. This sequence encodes CASGLVQGGQETQYF. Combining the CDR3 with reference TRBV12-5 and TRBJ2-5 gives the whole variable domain DARVTQTPRHKVTEMGQEVTMRCQPILGHNTVFWYRQTMMQGLELLAYFRNRAPLDDSGMPKDRFSAEMPDATLATLKIQPSEPRDSAVYFCASGLVQGGQETQYFGPGTRLLVL.

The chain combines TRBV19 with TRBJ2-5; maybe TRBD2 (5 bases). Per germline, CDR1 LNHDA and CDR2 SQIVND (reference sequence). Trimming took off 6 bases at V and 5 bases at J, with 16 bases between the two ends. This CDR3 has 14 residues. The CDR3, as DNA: TGTGCCAGTAGGGGGATGGGAGCGGCGGAGACCCAGTACTTC. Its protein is CASRGMGAAETQYF. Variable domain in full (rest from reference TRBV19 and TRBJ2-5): DGGITQSPKYLFRKEGQNVTLSCEQNLNHDAMYWYRQDPGQGLRLIYYSQIVNDFQKGDIAEGYSVSREKKESFPLTVTSAQKNPTAFYLCASRGMGAAETQYFGPGTRLLVL.

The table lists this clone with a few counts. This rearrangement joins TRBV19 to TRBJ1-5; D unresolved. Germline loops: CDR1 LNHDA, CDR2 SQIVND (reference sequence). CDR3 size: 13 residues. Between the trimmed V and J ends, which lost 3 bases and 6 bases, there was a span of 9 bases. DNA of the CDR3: TGTGCCAGTAGTATTATGCCGAGTCAGCCCCAGCATTTT. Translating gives CASSIMPSQPQHF.

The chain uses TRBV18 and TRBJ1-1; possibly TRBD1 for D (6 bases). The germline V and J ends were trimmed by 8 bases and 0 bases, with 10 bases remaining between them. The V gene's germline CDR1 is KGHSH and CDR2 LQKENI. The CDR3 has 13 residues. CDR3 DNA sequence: TGTGCCAGCCGCAGGGGCATGAACACTGAAGCTTTCTTT. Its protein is CASRRGMNTEAFF.

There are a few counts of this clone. CDR3 residues: CASSARTGINEKLFF. CDR3 nucleotide sequence: TGTGCCAGCAGCGCCCGGACAGGAATTAATGAAAAACTGTTTTTT. This chain joins TRBV7-9 and TRBJ1-4; 7 nucleotides agree with TRBD1. V trimming: 5 bases; J trimming: 4 bases; junction bases outside the gene matches: 7. The germline V gene encodes CDR1 SEHNR and CDR2 FQNEAQ (reference sequence). CDR3 size: 15 residues.

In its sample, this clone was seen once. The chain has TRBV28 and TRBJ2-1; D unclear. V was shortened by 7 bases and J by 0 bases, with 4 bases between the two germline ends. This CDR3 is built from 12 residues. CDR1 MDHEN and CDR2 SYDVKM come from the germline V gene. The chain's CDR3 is CASTSSYNEQFF. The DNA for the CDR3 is TGTGCCAGCACTAGCTCCTACAATGAGCAGTTCTTC.

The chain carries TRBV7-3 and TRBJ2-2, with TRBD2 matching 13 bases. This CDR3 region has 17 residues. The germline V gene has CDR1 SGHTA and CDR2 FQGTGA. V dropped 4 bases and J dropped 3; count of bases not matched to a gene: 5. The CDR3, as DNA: TGTGCCAGCAGCTCACCAGGACTAGCGGGAGACACCGGGGAGCTGTTTTTT. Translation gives CASSSPGLAGDTGELFF.

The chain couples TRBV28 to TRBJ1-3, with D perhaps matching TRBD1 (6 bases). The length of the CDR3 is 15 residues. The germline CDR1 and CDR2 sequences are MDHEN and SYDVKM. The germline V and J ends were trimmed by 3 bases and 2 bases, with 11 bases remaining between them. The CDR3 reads CASSFLGGTGNTIYF. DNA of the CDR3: TGTGCCAGCAGTTTTCTTGGGGGCACTGGAAACACCATATATTTT.

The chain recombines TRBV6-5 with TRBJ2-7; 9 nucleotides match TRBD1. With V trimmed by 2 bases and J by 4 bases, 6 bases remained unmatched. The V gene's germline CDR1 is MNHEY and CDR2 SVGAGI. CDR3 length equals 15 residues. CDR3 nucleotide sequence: TGTGCCAGCAGTTACACGACAGGGGGTCAGTACGAGCAGTACTTC. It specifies CASSYTTGGQYEQYF.